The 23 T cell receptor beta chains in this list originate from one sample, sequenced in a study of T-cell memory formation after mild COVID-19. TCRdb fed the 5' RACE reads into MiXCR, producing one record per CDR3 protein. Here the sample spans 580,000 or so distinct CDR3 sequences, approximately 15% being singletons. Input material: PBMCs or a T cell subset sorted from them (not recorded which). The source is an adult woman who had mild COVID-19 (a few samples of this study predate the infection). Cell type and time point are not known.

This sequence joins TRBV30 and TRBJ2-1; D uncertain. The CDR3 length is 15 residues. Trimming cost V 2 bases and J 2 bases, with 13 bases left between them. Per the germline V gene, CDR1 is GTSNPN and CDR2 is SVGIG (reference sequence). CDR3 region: CAWSKDPLTYNEQFF. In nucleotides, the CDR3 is TGTGCCTGGAGTAAAGATCCCCTCACCTACAATGAGCAGTTCTTC.

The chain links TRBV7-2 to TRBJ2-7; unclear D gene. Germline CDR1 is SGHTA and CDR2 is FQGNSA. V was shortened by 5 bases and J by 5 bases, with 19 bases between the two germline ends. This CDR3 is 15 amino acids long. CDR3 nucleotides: TGTGCCAGCAGCCAGAGACGACGCACTATGGACGAGCAGTACTTC. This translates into CASSQRRRTMDEQYF.

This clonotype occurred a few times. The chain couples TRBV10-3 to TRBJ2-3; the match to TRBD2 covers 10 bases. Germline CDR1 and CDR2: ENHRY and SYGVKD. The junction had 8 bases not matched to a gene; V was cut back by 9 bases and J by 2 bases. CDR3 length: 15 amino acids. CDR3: CAMGASGRPTDTQYF. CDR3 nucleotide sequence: TGTGCCATGGGGGCTAGCGGGAGACCCACAGATACGCAGTATTTT.

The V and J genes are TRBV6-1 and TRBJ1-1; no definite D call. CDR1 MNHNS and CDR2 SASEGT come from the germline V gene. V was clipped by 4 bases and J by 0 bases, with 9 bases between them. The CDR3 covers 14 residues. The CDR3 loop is CASSVILLNTEAFF. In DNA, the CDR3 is TGTGCCAGCAGTGTTATACTTTTGAACACTGAAGCTTTCTTT.

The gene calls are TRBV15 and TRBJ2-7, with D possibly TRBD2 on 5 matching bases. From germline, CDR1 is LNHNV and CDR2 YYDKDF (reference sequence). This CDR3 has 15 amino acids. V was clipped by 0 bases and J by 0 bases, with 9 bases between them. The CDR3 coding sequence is TGTGCCACCAGCAGAGAGGACTTAATCTCCTACGAGCAGTACTTC. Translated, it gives CATSREDLISYEQYF.

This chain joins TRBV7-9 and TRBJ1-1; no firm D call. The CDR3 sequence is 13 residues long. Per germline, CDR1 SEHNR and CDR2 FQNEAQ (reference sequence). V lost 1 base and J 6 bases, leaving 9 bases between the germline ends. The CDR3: CASSLGGRAEAFF. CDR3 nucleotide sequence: TGTGCCAGCAGCTTAGGAGGCAGAGCTGAAGCTTTCTTT.

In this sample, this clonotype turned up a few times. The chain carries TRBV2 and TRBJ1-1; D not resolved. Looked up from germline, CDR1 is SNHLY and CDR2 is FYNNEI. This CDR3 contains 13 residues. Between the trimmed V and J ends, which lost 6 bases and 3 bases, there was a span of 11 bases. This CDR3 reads CASSELEDTEAFF. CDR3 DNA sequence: TGTGCCAGCAGCGAATTGGAGGACACTGAAGCTTTCTTT.

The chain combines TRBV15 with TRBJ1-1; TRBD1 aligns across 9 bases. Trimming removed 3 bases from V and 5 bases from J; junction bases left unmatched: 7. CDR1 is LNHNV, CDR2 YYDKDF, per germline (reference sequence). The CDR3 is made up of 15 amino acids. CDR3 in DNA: TGTGCCACCAGCAGGCCAAGGGACAGGGCTACTGAAGCTTTCTTT. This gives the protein CATSRPRDRATEAFF. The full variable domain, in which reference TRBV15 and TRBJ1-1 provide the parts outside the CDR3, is DAMVIQNPRYQVTQFGKPVTLSCSQTLNHNVMYWYQQKSSQAPKLLFHYYDKDFNNEADTPDNFQSRRPNTSFCFLDIRSPGLGDTAMYLCATSRPRDRATEAFFGQGTRLTVV.

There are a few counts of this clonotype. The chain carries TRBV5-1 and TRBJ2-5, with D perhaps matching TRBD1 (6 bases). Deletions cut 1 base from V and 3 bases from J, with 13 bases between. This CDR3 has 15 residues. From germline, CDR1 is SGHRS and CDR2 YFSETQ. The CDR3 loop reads CASSLSRQVKETQYF. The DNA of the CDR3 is TGCGCCAGCAGCTTGTCGCGACAGGTGAAAGAGACCCAGTACTTC.

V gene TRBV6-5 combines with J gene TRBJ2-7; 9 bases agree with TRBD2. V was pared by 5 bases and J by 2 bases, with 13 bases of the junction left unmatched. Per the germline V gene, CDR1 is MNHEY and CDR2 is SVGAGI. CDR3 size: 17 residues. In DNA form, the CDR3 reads TGTGCCAGCAGTGGTCTACAAATTAGCGGGAGCACCTACGAGCAGTACTTC. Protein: CASSGLQISGSTYEQYF.

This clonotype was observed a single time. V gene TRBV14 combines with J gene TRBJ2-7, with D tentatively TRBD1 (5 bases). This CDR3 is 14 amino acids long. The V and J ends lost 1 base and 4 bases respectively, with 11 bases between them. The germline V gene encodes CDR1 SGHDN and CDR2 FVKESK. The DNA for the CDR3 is TGTGCCAGCAGCCAAGCTGACAGTCCTTACGAGCAGTACTTC. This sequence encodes CASSQADSPYEQYF.

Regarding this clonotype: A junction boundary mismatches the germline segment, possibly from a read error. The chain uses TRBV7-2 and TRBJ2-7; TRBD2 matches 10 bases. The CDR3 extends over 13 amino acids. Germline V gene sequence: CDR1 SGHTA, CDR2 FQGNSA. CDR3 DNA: TGTGCCAGCAGCCTGGGACTAGCGAACGAGAAGTACTTC. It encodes CASSLGLANEKYF.

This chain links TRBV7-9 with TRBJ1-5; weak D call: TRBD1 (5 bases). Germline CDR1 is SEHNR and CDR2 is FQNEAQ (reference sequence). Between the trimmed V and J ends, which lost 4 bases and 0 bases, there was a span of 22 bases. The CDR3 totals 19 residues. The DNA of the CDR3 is TGTGCCAGCAGCTCAACAGGATCCCTACTCCGATATAGCAATCAGCCCCAGCATTTT. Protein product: CASSSTGSLLRYSNQPQHF.

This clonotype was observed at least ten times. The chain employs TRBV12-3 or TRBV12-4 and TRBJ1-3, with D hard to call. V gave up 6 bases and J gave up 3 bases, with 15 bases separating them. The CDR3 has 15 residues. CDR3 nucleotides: TGTGCCAGCAGGGAAGACGGATCAGATGGAAACACCATATATTTT. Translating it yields CASREDGSDGNTIYF.

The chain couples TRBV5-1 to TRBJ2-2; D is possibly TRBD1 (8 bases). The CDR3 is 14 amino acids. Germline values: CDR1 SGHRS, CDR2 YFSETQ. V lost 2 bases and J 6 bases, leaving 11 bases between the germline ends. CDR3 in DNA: TGCGCCAGCAGCTTACAGGGGGGGCCCGGGGAGCTGTTTTTT. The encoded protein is CASSLQGGPGELFF.

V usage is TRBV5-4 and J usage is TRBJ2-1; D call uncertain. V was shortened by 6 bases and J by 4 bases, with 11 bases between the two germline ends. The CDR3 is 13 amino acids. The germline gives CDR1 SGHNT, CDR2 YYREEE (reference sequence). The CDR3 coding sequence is TGTGCCAGCATGCCGGTTGGGTACAATGAGCAGTTCTTC. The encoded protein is CASMPVGYNEQFF.

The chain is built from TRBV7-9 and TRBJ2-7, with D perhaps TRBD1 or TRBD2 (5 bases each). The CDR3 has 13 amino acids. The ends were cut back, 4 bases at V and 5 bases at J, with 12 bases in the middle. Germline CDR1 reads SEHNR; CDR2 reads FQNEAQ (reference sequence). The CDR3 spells CASSSRDLHEQYF. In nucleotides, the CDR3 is TGTGCCAGCAGCTCAAGGGACCTCCACGAGCAGTACTTC.

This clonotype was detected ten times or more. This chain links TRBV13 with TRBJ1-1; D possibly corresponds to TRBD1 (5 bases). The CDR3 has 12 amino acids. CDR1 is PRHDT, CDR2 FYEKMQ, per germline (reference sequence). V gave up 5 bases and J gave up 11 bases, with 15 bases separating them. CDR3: CASSLSGTGAFF. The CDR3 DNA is TGTGCCAGCAGCCTATCAGGGACCGGTGCTTTCTTT.

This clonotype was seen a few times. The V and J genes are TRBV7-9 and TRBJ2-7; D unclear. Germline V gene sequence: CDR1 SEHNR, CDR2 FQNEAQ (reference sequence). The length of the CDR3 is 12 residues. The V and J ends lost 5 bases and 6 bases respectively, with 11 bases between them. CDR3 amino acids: CASSPTVAEQYF. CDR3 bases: TGTGCCAGCAGCCCCACAGTGGCCGAGCAGTACTTC.

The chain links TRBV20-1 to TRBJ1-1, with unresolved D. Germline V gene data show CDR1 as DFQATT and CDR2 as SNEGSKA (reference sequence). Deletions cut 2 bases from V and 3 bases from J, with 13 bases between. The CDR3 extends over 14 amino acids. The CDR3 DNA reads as TGCAGTGCTAGAATCCCCGGGGTCGACACTGAAGCTTTCTTT. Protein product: CSARIPGVDTEAFF.

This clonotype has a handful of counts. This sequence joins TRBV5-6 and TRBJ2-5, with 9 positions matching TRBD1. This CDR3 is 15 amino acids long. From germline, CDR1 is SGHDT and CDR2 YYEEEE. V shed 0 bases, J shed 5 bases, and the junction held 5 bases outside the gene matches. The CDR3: CASSLVQGAGETQYF. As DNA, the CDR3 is TGTGCCAGCAGCTTGGTACAGGGGGCTGGGGAGACCCAGTACTTC.

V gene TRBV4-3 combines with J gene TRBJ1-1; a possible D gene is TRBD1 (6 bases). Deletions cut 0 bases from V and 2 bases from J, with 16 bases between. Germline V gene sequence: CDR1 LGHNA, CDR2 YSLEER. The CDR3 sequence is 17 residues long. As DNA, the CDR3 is TGCGCCAGCAGCCAAGATGGCGACAGGTTTTTTAACACTGAAGCTTTCTTT. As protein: CASSQDGDRFFNTEAFF.

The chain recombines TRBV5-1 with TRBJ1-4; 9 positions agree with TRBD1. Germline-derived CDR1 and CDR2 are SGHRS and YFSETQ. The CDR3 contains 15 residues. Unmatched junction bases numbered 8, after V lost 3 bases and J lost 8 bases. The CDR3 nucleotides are TGCGCCAGCAGCTCGACACAGGGGGCAGGAGAAAAACTGTTTTTT. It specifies CASSSTQGAGEKLFF.